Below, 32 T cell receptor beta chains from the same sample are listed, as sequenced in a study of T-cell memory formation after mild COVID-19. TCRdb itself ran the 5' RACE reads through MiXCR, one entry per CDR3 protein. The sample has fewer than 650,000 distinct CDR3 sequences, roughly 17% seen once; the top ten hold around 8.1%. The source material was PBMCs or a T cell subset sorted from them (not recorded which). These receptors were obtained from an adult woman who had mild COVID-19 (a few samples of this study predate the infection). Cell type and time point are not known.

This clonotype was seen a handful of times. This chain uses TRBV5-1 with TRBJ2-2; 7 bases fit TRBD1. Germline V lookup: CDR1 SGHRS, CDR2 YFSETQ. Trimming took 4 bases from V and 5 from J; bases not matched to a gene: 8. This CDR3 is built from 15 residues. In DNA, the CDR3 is TGCGCCAGCAGCGTCCTACAGGGGTGGACCGGGGAGCTGTTTTTT. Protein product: CASSVLQGWTGELFF.

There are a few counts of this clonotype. The CDR3 DNA reads TGTGCCACCAGCAGAGATGCAGGGGCGGCAGATACGCAGTATTTT. This encodes CATSRDAGAADTQYF. The chain carries TRBV15 and TRBJ2-3; TRBD1 is a possible D gene (6 bases). Trimming took 0 bases from V and 4 from J, leaving 11 bases between them. The CDR3 spans 15 residues. Germline V gene lookup returns CDR1 LNHNV and CDR2 YYDKDF (reference sequence).

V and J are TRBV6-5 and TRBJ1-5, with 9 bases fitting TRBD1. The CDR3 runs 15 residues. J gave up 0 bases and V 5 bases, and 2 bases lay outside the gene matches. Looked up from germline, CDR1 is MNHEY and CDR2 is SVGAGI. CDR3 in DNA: TGTGCCAGCAGTGGGACAGGGTATAGCAATCAGCCCCAGCATTTT. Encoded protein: CASSGTGYSNQPQHF.

The CDR3 sequence is CASSQGELGETQYF. The CDR3 DNA follows: TGTGCCAGCAGCCAGGGGGAATTAGGGGAGACCCAGTACTTC. J is TRBJ2-5 and V is TRBV6-1; 7 bases map to TRBD1. V lost 6 bases, J lost 5 bases, and 9 bases stayed unmatched. The CDR3 runs to 14 residues. In germline, CDR1 is MNHNS, CDR2 SASEGT.

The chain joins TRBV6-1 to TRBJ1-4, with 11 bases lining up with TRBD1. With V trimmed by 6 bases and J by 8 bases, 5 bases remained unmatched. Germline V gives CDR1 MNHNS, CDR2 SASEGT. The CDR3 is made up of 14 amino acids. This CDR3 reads CASRDRGLVEKLFF. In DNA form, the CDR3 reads TGTGCCAGCAGGGACAGGGGGCTAGTCGAAAAACTGTTTTTT.

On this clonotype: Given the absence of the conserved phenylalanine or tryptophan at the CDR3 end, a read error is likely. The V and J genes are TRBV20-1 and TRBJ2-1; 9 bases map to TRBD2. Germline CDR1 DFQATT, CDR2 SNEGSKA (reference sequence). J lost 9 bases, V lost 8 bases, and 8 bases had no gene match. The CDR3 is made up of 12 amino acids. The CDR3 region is CSSSGGRFEQFL. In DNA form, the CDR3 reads TGCAGTAGTAGCGGGGGAAGGTTTGAGCAGTTCTTG.

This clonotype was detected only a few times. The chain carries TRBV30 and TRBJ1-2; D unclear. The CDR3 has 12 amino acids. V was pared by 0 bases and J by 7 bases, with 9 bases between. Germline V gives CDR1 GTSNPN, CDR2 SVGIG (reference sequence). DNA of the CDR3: TGTGCCTGGAGTGTGGAGGGTCGTGGCTACACCTTC. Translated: CAWSVEGRGYTF.

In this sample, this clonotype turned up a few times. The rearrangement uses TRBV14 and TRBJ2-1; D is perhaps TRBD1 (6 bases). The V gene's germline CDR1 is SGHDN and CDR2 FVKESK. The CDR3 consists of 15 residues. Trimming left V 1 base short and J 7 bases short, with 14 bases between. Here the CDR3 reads CASSQAPQGRNEQFF. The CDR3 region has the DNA TGTGCCAGCAGCCAAGCCCCCCAGGGGAGAAATGAGCAGTTCTTC.

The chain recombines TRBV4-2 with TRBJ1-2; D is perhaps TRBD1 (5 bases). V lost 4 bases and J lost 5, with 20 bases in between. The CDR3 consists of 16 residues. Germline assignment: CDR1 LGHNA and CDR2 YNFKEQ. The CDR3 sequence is CASSPVGGVMRYGYTF. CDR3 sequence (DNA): TGTGCCAGCAGCCCCGTCGGGGGAGTAATGAGATATGGCTACACCTTC.

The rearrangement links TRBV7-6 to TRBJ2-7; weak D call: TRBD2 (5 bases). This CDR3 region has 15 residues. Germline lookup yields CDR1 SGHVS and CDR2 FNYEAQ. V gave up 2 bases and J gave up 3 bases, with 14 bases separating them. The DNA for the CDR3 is TGTGCCAGCAGCTTATCGTTCGGCCGGGACTACGAGCAGTACTTC. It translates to CASSLSFGRDYEQYF.

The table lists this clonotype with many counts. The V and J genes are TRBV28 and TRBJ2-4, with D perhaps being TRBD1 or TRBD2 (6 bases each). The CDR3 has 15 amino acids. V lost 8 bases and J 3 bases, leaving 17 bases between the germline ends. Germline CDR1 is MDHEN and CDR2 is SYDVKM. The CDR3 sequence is CASASGAGGKNIQYF. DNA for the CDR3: TGTGCCAGCGCGTCGGGGGCCGGGGGCAAAAACATTCAGTACTTC.

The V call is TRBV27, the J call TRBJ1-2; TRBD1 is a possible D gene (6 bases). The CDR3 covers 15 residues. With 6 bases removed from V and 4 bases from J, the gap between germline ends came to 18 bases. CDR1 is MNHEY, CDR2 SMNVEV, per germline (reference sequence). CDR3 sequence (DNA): TGTGCCAGCAGCTCCGGACAGAGCTCTGTCTATGGCTACACCTTC. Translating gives CASSSGQSSVYGYTF.

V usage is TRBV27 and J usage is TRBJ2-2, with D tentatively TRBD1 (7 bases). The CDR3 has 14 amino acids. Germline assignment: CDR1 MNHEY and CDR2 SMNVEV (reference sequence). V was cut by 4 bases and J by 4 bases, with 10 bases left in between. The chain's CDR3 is CASSSQGGTGELFF. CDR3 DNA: TGTGCCAGCAGTTCCCAGGGGGGCACCGGGGAGCTGTTTTTT.

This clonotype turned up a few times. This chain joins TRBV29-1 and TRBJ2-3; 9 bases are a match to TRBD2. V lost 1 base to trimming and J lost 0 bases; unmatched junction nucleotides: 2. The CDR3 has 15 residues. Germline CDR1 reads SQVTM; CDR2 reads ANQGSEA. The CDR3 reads CSVEGLAGSTDTQYF. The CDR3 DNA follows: TGCAGCGTTGAAGGCCTAGCGGGGAGCACAGATACGCAGTATTTT.

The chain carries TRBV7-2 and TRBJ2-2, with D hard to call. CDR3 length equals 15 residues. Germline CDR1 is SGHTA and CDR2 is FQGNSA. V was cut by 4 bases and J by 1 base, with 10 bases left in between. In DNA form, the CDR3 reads TGTGCCAGCAGCTCCCAAGGGAAGAACACCGGGGAGCTGTTTTTT. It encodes CASSSQGKNTGELFF.

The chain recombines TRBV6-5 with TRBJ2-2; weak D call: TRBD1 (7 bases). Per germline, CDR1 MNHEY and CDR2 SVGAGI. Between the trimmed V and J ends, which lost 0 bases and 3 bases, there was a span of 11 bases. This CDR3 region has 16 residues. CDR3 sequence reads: CASSYSRDSYTGELFF. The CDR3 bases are TGTGCCAGCAGTTACTCGCGGGACAGCTACACCGGGGAGCTGTTTTTT.

CDR3 sequence: CATSRDRGTEAFF. The DNA of the CDR3 is TGTGCCACCAGCAGAGACCGAGGCACTGAAGCTTTCTTT. The chain combines TRBV15 with TRBJ1-1; no firm D call. From germline, CDR1 is LNHNV and CDR2 YYDKDF (reference sequence). This CDR3 comprises 13 residues. V gave up 0 bases and J gave up 4 bases, with 6 bases separating them.

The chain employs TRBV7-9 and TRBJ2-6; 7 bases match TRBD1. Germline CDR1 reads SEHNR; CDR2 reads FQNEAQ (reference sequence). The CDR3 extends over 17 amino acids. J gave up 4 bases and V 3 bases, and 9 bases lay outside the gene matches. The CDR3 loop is CASSFYEGAPGANVLTF. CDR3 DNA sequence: TGTGCCAGCAGCTTTTATGAGGGGGCGCCCGGGGCCAACGTCCTGACTTTC.

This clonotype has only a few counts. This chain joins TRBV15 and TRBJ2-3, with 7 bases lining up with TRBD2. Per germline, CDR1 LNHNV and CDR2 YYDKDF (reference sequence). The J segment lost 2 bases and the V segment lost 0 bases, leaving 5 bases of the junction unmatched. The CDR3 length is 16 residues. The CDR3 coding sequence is TGTGCCACCAGCAGAGAACTAGCGCGACACACAGATACGCAGTATTTT. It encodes CATSRELARHTDTQYF.

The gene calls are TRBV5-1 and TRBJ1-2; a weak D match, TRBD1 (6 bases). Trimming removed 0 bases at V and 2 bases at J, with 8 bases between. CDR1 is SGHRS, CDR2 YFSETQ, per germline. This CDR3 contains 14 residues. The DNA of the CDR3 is TGCGCCAGCAGCTTGGGGGGGCAAAACTATGGCTACACCTTC. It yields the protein CASSLGGQNYGYTF.

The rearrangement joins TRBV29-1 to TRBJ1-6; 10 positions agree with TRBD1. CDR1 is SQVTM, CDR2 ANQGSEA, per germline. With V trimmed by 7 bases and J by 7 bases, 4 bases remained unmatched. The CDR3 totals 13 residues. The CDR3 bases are TGCAGCGCCGGACAGGGGGAGAATTCACCCCTCCACTTT. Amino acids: CSAGQGENSPLHF.

In nucleotides, the CDR3 is TGTGCCCTCGCGGGGGCAACAGATACGCAGTATTTT. It yields the protein CALAGATDTQYF. V and J are TRBV6-1 and TRBJ2-3; maybe TRBD2 (7 bases). The CDR3 spans 12 residues. CDR1 and CDR2 from the germline V gene are MNHNS and SASEGT. Trimming stripped 11 bases from V and 3 bases from J, with 12 bases between.

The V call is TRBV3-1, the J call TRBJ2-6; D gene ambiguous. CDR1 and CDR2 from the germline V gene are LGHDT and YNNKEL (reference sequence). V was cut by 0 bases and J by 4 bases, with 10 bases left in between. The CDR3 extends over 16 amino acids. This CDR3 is CASSQDRRAGANVLTF. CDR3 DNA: TGTGCCAGCAGCCAAGATCGACGGGCCGGGGCCAACGTCCTGACTTTC.

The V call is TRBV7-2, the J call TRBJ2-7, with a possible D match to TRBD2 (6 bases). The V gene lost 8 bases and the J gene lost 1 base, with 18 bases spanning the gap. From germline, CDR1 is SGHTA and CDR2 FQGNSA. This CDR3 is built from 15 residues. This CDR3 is CASGSIGRDSYEQYF. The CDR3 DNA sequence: TGTGCCAGCGGGTCAATCGGGCGGGATTCCTACGAGCAGTACTTC.

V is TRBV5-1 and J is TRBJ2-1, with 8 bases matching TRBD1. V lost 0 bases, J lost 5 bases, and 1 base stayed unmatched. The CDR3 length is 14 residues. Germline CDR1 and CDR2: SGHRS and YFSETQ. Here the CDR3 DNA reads TGCGCCAGCAGCTTGGGGGGACAGGACAATGAGCAGTTCTTC. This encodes CASSLGGQDNEQFF.

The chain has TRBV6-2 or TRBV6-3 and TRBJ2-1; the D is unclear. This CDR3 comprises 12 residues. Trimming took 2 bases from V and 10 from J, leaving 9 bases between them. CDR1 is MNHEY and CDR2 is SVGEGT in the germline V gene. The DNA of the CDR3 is TGTGCCAGCAGTTACACGGTGCGGGAGCAGTTCTTC. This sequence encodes CASSYTVREQFF.

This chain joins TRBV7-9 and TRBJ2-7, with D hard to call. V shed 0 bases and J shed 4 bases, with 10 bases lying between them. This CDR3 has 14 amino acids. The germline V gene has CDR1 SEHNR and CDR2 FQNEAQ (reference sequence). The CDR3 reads CASSLASRGYEQYF. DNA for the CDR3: TGTGCCAGCAGCTTAGCGTCGCGTGGGTACGAGCAGTACTTC.

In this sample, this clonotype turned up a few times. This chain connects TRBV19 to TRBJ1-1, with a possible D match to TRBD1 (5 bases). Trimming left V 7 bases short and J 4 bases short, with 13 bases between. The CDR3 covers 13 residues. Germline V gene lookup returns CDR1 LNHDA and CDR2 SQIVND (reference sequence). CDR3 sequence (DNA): TGTGCCAGTACCCCAACAGGCGTCACTGAAGCTTTCTTT. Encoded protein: CASTPTGVTEAFF.

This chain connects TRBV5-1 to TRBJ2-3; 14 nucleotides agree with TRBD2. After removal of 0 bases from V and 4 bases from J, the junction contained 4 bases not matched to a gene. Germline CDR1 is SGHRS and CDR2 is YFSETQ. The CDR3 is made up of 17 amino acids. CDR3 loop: CASSLAVTSGRADTQYF. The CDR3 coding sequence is TGCGCCAGCAGCTTGGCCGTGACTAGCGGGAGGGCAGATACGCAGTATTTT.

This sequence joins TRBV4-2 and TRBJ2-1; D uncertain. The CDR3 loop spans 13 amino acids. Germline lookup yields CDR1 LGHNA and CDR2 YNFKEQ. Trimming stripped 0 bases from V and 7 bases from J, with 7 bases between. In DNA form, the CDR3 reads TGTGCCAGCAGCCAAGACCACTTAAATGAGCAGTTCTTC. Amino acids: CASSQDHLNEQFF.

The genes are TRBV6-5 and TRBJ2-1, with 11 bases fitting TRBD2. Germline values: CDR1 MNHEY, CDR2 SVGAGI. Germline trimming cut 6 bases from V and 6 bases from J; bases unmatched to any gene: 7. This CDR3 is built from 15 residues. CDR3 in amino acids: CASRTGTSGFNEQFF. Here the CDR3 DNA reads TGTGCCAGCAGGACCGGGACTAGCGGCTTCAATGAGCAGTTCTTC.

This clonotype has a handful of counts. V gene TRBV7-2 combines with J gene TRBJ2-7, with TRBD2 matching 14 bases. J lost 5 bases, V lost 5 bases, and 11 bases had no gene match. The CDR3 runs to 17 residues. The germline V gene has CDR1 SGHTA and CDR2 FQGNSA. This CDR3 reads CASSTLGTSGSIHEQYF. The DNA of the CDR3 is TGTGCCAGCAGCACCCTCGGGACTAGCGGGAGTATCCACGAGCAGTACTTC. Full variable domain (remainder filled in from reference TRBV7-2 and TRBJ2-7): GAGVSQSPSNKVTEKGKDVELRCDPISGHTALYWYRQSLGQGLEFLIYFQGNSAPDKSGLPSDRFSAERTGGSVSTLTIQRTQQEDSAVYLCASSTLGTSGSIHEQYFGPGTRLTVT.